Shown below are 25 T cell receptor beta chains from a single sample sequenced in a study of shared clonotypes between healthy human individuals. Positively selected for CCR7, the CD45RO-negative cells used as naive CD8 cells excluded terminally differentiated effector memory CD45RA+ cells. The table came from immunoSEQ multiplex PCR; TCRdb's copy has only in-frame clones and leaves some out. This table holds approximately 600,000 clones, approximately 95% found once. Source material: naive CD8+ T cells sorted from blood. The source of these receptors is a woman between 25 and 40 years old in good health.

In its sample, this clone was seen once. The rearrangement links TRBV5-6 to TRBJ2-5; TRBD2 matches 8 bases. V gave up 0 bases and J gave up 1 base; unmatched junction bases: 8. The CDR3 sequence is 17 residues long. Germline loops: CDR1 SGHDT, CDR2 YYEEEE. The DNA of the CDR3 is TGTGCCAGCAGCTTGGGTGATAGCGGGATTCTCCAAGAGACCCAGTACTTC. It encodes CASSLGDSGILQETQYF.

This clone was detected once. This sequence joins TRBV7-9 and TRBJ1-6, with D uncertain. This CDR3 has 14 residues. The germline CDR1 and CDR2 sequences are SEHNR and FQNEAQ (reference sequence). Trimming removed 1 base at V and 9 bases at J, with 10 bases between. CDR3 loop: CASSLDAGASPLHF. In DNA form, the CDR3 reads TGTGCCAGCAGCTTAGATGCGGGAGCTTCACCCCTCCACTTT.

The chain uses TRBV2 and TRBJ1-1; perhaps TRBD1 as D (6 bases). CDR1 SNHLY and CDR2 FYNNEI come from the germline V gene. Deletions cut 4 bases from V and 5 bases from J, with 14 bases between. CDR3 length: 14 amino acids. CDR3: CASSAYRDRTEAFF. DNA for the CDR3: TGTGCCAGCAGTGCGTACAGGGATAGGACTGAAGCTTTCTTT. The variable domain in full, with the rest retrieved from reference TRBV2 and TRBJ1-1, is EPEVTQTPSHQVTQMGQEVILRCVPISNHLYFYWYRQILGQKVEFLVSFYNNEISEKSEIFDDQFSVERPDGSNFTLKIRSTKLEDSAMYFCASSAYRDRTEAFFGQGTRLTVV.

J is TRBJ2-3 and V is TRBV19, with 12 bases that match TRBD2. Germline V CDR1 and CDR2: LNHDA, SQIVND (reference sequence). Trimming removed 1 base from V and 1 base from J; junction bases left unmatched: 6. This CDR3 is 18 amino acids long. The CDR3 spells CASSIGPLAGGGTDTQYF. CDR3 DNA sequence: TGTGCCAGTAGTATAGGCCCACTAGCGGGGGGCGGCACAGATACGCAGTATTTT. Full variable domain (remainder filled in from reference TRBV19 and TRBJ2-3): DGGITQSPKYLFRKEGQNVTLSCEQNLNHDAMYWYRQDPGQGLRLIYYSQIVNDFQKGDIAEGYSVSREKKESFPLTVTSAQKNPTAFYLCASSIGPLAGGGTDTQYFGPGTRLTVL.

The CDR3 sequence is CASSFGVGANYGYTF. DNA of the CDR3: TGTGCCAGCAGTTTTGGGGTCGGGGCTAACTATGGCTACACCTTC. J is TRBJ1-2 and V is TRBV28, with no clear D. This CDR3 has 15 amino acids. The germline CDR1 and CDR2 sequences are MDHEN and SYDVKM. Trimming took off 3 bases at V and 0 bases at J, with 11 bases between the two ends.

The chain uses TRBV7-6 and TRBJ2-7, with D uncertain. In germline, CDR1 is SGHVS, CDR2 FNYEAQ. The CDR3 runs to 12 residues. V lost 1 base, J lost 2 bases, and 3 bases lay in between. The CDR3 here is CASSLVPYEQYF. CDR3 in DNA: TGTGCCAGCAGCTTAGTCCCCTACGAGCAGTACTTC. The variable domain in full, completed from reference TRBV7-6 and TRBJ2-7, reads GAGVSQSPRYKVTKRGQDVALRCDPISGHVSLYWYRQALGQGPEFLTYFNYEAQQDKSGLPNDRFSAERPEGSISTLTIQRTEQRDSAMYRCASSLVPYEQYFGPGTRLTVT.

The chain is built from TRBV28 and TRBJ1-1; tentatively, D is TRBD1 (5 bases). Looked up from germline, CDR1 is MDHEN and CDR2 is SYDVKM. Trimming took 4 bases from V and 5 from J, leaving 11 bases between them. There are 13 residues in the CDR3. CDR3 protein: CASSYGEGTEAFF. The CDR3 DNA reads TGTGCCAGCAGTTATGGTGAGGGGACTGAAGCTTTCTTT.

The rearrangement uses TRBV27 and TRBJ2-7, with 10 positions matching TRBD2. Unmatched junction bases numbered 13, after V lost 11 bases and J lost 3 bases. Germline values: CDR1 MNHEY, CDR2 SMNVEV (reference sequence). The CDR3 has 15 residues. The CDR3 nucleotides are TGTGCCTCTCAGGCCCGGACTAGCGGACGCTACGAGCAGTACTTC. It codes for CASQARTSGRYEQYF.

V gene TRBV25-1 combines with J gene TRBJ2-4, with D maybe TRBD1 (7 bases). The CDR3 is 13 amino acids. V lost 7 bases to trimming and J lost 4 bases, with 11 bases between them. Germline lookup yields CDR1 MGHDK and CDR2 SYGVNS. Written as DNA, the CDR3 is TGTGCCAGCACAGGGGGAGGAAAAAACATTCAGTACTTC. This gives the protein CASTGGGKNIQYF.

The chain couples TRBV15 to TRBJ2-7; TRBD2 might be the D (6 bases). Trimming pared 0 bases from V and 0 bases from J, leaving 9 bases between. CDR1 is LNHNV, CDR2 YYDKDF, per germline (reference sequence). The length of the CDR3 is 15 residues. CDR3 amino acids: CATSRDMTSSYEQYF. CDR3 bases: TGTGCCACCAGCAGAGATATGACTAGCTCCTACGAGCAGTACTTC.

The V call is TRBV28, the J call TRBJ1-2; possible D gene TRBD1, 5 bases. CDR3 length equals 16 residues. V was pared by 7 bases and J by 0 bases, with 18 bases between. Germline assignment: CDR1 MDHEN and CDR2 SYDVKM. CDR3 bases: TGTGCCAGCACCCCCCTGGTGCAGGGAGCTAACTATGGCTACACCTTC. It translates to CASTPLVQGANYGYTF.

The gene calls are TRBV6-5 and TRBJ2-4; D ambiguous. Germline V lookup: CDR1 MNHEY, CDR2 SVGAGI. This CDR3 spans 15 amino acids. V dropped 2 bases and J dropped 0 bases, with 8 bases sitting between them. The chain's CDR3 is CASSYTDLAKNIQYF. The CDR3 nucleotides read TGTGCCAGCAGTTACACGGACCTAGCCAAAAACATTCAGTACTTC.

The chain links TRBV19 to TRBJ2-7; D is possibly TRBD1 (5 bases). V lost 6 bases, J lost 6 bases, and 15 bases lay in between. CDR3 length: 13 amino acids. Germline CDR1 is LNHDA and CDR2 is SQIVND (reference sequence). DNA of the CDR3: TGTGCCAGTAGCCTCGGACACCCCTTCGAGCAGTACTTC. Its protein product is CASSLGHPFEQYF.

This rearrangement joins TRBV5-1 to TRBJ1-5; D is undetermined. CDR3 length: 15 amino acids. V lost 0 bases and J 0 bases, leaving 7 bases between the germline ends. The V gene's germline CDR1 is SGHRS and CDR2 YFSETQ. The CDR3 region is CASSLDPTSNQPQHF. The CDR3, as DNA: TGCGCCAGCAGCTTGGACCCGACTAGCAATCAGCCCCAGCATTTT.

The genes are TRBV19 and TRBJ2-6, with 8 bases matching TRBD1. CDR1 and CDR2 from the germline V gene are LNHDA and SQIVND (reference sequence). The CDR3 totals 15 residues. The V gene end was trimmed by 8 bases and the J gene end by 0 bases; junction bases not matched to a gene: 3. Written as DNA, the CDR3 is TGTGCCAGTTCTGACAGGGGCTCTGGGGCCAACGTCCTGACTTTC. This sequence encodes CASSDRGSGANVLTF.

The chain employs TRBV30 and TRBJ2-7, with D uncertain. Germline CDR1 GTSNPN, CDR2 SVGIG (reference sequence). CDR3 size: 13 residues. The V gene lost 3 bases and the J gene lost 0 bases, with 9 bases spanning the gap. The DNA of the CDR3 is TGTGCCTGGAGCTTGGGGTACTCCTACGAGCAGTACTTC. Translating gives CAWSLGYSYEQYF.

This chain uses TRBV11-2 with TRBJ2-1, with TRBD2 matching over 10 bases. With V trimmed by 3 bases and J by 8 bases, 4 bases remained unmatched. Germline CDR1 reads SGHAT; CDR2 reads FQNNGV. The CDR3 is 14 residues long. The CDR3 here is CASSLTSGLDEQFF. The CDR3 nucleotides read TGTGCCAGCAGCTTGACTAGCGGGCTGGATGAGCAGTTCTTC.

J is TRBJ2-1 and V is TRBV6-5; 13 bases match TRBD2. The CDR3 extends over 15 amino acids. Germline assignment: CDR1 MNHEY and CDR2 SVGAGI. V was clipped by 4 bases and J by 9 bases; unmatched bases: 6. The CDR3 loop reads CASSFGTSGTGEQFF. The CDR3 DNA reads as TGTGCCAGCAGTTTTGGGACTAGCGGGACAGGTGAGCAGTTCTTC.

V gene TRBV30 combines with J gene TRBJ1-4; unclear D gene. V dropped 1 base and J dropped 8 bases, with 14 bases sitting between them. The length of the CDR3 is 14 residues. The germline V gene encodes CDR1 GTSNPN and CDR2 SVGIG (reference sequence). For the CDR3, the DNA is TGTGCCTGGAGTGCGGGAGGTAGAGGGGAAAAACTGTTTTTT. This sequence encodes CAWSAGGRGEKLFF.

The CDR3 sequence is CASSPGEAFF. As DNA, the CDR3 is TGTGCCAGCAGCCCGGGGGAAGCTTTCTTT. The genes are TRBV9 and TRBJ1-1; D gene unclear. The germline CDR1 and CDR2 sequences are SGDLS and YYNGEE. V lost 4 bases and J lost 8, with 6 bases in between. CDR3 length: 10 amino acids. The full variable domain, in which reference TRBV9 and TRBJ1-1 provide the parts outside the CDR3, is DSGVTQTPKHLITATGQRVTLRCSPRSGDLSVYWYQQSLDQGLQFLIQYYNGEERAKGNILERFSAQQFPDLHSELNLSSLELGDSALYFCASSPGEAFFGQGTRLTVV.

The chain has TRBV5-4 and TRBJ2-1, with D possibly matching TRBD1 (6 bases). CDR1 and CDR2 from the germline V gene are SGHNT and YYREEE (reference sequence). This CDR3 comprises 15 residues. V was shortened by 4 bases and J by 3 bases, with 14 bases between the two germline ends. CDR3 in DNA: TGTGCCAGCAGCACCGGACAGCAATACTACAATGAGCAGTTCTTC. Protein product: CASSTGQQYYNEQFF. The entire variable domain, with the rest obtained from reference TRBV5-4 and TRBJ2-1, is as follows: ETGVTQSPTHLIKTRGQQVTLRCSSQSGHNTVSWYQQALGQGPQFIFQYYREEENGRGNFPPRFSGLQFPNYSSELNVNALELDDSALYLCASSTGQQYYNEQFFGPGTRLTVL.

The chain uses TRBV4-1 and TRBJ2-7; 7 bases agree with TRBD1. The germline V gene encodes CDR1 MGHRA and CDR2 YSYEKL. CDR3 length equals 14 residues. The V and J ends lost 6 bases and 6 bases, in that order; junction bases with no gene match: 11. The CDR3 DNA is TGCGCCAGCAGTCCCGGGACAGTAAGTTCCGAGCAGTACTTC. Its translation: CASSPGTVSSEQYF.

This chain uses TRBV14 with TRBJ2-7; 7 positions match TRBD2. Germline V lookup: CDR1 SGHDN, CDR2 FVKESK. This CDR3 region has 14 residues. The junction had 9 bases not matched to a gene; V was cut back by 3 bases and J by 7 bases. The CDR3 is CASSHAGTKVEQYF. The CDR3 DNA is TGTGCCAGCAGCCACGCCGGGACTAAGGTAGAGCAGTACTTC.

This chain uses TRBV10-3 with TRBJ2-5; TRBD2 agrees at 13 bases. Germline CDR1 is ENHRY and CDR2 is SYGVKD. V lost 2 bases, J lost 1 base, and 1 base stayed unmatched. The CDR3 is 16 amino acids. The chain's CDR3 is CAISEGLAGVQETQYF. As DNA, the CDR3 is TGTGCCATCAGTGAGGGACTAGCGGGAGTCCAAGAGACCCAGTACTTC.

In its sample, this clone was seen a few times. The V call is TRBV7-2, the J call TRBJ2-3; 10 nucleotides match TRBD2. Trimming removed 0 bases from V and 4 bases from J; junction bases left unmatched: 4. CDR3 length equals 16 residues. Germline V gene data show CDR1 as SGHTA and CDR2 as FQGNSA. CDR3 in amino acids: CASSLAIAGGADTQYF. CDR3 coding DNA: TGTGCCAGCAGCTTAGCGATAGCGGGAGGCGCAGATACGCAGTATTTT.